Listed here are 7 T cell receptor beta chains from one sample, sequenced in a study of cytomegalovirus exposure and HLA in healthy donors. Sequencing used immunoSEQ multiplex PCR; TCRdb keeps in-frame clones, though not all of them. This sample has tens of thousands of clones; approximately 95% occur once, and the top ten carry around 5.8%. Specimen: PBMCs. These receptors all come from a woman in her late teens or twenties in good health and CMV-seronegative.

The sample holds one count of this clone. The CDR3, as DNA: TGTGCCAGCAGCTCGGACAGGCACAATGAGCAGTTCTTC. Its protein product is CASSSDRHNEQFF. The J gene is TRBJ2-1, the V gene TRBV11-2, with 7 bases matching TRBD1. The CDR3 spans 13 residues. Germline V gene lookup returns CDR1 SGHAT and CDR2 FQNNGV. J gave up 5 bases and V 4 bases, and 2 bases lay outside the gene matches.

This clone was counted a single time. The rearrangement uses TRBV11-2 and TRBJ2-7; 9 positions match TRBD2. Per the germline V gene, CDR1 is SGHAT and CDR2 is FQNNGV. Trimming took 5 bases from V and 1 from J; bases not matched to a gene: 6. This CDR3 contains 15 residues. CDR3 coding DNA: TGTGCCAGCAGCGTAGCGGGGGATACTTCCTACGAGCAGTACTTC. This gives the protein CASSVAGDTSYEQYF.

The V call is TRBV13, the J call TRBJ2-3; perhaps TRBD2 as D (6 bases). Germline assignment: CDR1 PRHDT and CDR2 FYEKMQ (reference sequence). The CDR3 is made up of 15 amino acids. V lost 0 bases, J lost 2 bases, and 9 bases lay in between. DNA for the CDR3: TGTGCCAGCAGCTTAGGCGCGGGACCCACAGATACGCAGTATTTT. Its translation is CASSLGAGPTDTQYF.

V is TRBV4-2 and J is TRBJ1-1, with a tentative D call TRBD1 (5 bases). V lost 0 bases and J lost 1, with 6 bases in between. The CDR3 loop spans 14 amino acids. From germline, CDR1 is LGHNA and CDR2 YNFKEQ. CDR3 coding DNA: TGTGCCAGCAGCCAAGACGGACAGAACACTGAAGCTTTCTTT. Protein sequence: CASSQDGQNTEAFF.

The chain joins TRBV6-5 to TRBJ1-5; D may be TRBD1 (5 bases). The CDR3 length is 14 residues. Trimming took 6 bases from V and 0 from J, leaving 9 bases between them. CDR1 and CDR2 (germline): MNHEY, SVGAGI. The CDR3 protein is CASSPTDSNQPQHF. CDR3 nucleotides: TGTGCCAGCAGCCCGACAGATAGCAATCAGCCCCAGCATTTT.

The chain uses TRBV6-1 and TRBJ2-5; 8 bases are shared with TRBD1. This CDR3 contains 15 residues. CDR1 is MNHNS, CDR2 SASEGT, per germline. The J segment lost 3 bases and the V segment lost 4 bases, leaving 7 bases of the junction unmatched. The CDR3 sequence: CASSAYLTGEETQYF. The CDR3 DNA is TGTGCCAGCAGTGCCTACCTGACAGGGGAAGAGACCCAGTACTTC.

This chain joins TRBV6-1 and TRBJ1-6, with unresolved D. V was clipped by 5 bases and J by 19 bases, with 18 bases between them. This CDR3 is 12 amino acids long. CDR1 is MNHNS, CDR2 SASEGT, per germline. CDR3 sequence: CASSPDIASIHF. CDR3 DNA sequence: TGTGCCAGCAGTCCTGACATTGCGAGTATTCACTTT.